These 5 T cell receptor beta chains came from one sample sequenced in a study of T cells in Graves' hyperthyroidism and ophthalmopathy. Amplification of TCR beta CDR3 regions was performed using RNA transcripts as template. A set of HTBI primers served as the primers for a first-round RT-PCR of the TCR CDR3. From the multiplex PCR reads, TCRdb called clonotypes with MiXCR, one entry per CDR3 protein. This table holds 400,000 to 450,000 distinct CDR3 sequences, over 12% found once. Sequenced input: blood. These receptors were obtained from a man between 18 and 29 years old with Graves' ophthalmopathy.

V usage is TRBV11-3 and J usage is TRBJ1-4, with a possible D match to TRBD1 (5 bases). There are 13 residues in the CDR3. Germline V lookup: CDR1 SGHNT, CDR2 YENEEA. V was clipped by 1 base and J by 5 bases, with 5 bases between them. CDR3 in DNA: TGTGCCAGCAGCTTAGGACAGAATGAAAAACTGTTTTTT. Amino acid sequence: CASSLGQNEKLFF.

This clonotype appeared many times. The chain has TRBV7-2 and TRBJ2-1, with D perhaps TRBD2 (5 bases). This CDR3 contains 14 residues. Germline CDR1 SGHTA, CDR2 FQGNSA. Trimming stripped 1 base from V and 5 bases from J, with 9 bases between. The CDR3 here is CASSLVEGHNEQFF. CDR3 coding DNA: TGTGCCAGCAGCTTAGTAGAGGGCCACAATGAGCAGTTCTTC.

This clonotype occurred many times. This chain joins TRBV7-2 and TRBJ1-5, with D possibly matching TRBD1 (6 bases). Deletions cut 4 bases from V and 0 bases from J, with 16 bases between. Germline loops: CDR1 SGHTA, CDR2 FQGNSA. CDR3 size: 17 residues. For the CDR3, the DNA is TGTGCCAGCAGCTCCATGGGGACACCTTATAGCAATCAGCCCCAGCATTTT. Translation: CASSSMGTPYSNQPQHF.

This clonotype was seen only a few times. The J gene is TRBJ1-2, the V gene TRBV5-6, with 10 positions matching TRBD1. From germline, CDR1 is SGHDT and CDR2 YYEEEE. This CDR3 is 15 amino acids long. The ends lost 2 bases at V and 4 bases at J; junction bases unmatched: 5. This chain's CDR3 is CASSLWTGGLYGYTF. CDR3 DNA: TGTGCCAGCAGCTTATGGACAGGGGGACTCTATGGCTACACCTTC.

This clonotype was detected ten times or more. The V call is TRBV7-9, the J call TRBJ2-3, with 11 bases lining up with TRBD2. Trimming at V came to 4 bases and at J to 2 bases, leaving 5 bases not matched to a gene. The CDR3 totals 16 residues. The germline V gene has CDR1 SEHNR and CDR2 FQNEAQ (reference sequence). The DNA for the CDR3 is TGTGCCAGCAGCTACTTAGCGGGGGGGCTCACAGATACGCAGTATTTT. It is translated as CASSYLAGGLTDTQYF.